The entry that follows covers one T cell receptor beta chain sequence. The antigen remains undetermined. The sample comes from a study of T cells after yellow fever vaccination. Study-wide results and caveats: Although most clonotypes did not, a small share appeared in both CD4 and CD8 compartments. In post-booster samples, most primary-vaccination clones reappeared (approximately 95% CD4, 75% to 90% CD8). Abundant bulk-derived clonotypes could contaminate FACS-sorted repertoires.

Synthesis of TCR cDNA relied on 5'RACE template switching, which attached a universal primer site and UMIs. TCRdb processed the 5' RACE reads anew with MiXCR; each CDR3 protein has one entry. The sample consists of a few hundred thousand distinct CDR3 sequences, roughly 9% of them appearing once. The CDR3 totals 14 residues. Germline V gives CDR1 ENHRY, CDR2 SYGVKD. V gave up 0 bases and J gave up 10 bases, with 13 bases separating them. The sample consisted of CD4+ T cells sorted from PBMCs, taken 5 days after the yellow fever booster vaccination. The TCR originated in a man between 18 and 35 years old who received the YFV17D yellow fever vaccine. The V call is TRBV10-3, the J call TRBJ2-1; weak D call: TRBD1 (5 bases). CDR3 residues: CAISESEGHSEQFF. CDR3 bases: TGTGCCATCAGTGAGTCGGAAGGACATTCGGAGCAGTTCTTC.